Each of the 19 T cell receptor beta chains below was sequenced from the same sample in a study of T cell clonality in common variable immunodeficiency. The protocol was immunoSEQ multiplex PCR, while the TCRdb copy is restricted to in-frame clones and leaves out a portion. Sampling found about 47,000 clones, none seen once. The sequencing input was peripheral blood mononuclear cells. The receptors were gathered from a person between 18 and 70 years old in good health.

The CDR3 protein is CASSLSRPQGTAFF. Partial CDR3 DNA: TGTGCCAGCAGCTTGTCCCGACCCCAGGGGACA. The chain combines TRBV7-2 with TRBJ1-1; D is possibly TRBD1 (6 bases). The sequence runs out 3 residues before the end of the CDR3; the remainder is reconstructed from the germline J gene. The CDR3 runs to 14 residues. The V gene's germline CDR1 is SGHTA and CDR2 FQGNSA.

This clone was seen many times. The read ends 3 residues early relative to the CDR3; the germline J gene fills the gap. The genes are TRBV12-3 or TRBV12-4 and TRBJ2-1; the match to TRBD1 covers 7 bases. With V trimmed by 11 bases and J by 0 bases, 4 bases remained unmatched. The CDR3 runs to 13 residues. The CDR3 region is CAGRDSSYNEQFF. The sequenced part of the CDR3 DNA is TGTGCCGGAAGGGACAGCTCCTACAATGAG.

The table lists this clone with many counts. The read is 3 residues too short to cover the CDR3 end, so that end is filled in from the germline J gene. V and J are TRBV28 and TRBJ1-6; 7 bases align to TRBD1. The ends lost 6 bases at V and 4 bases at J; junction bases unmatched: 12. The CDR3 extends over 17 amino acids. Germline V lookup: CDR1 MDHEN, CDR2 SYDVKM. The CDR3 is CASRRDRVGIYNSPLHF. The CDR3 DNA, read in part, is TGTGCCAGCAGACGCGACAGGGTAGGAATATATAATTCACCC.

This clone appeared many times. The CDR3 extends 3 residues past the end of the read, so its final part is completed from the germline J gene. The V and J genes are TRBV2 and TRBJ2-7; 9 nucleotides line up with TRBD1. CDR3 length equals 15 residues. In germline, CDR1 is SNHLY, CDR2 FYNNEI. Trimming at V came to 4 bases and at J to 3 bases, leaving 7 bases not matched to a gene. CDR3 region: CASSGWDRELYEQYF. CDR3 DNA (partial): TGTGCCAGCAGTGGATGGGACAGGGAACTCTACGAG.

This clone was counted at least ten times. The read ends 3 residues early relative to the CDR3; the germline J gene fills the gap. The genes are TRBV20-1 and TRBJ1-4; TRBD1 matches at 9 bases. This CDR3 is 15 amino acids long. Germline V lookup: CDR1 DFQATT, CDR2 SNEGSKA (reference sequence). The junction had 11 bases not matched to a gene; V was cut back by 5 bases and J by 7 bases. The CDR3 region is CSAQGTGRRVEKLFF. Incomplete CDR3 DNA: TGCAGTGCTCAAGGGACAGGGCGGAGGGTTGAAAAA.

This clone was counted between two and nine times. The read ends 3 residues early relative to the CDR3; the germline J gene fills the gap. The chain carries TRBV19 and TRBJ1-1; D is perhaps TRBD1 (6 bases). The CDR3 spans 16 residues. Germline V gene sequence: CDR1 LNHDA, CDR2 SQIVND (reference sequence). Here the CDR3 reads CASSMLAGAVVETAFF. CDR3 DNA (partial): TGTGCCAGTAGTATGCTAGCGGGGGCGGTAGTGGAGACA.

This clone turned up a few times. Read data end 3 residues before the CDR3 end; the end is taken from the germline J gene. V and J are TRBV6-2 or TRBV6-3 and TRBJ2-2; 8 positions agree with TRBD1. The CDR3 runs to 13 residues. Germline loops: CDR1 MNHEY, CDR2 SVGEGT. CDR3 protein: CASRQTGGEKLFF. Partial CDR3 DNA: TGTGCCAGCAGGCAAACAGGGGGAGAAAAG.

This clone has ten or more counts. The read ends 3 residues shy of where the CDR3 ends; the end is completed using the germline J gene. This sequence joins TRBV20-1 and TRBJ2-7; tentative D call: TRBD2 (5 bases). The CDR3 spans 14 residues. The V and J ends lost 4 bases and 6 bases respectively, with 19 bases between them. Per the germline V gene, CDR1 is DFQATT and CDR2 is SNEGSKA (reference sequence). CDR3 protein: CSATQEGYSPEQYF. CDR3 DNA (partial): TGCAGTGCTACCCAAGAGGGCTACTCCCCCGAG.

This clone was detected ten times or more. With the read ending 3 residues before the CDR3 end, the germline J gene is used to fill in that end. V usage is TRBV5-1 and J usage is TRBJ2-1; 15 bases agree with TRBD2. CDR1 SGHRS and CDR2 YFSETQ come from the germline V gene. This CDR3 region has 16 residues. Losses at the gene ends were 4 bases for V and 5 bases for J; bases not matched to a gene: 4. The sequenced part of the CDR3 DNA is TGCGCCAGCAGCCAGGGACTAGCGGGGGGTCACAATGAG. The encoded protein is CASSQGLAGGHNE. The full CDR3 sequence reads CASSQGLAGGHNEQFF.

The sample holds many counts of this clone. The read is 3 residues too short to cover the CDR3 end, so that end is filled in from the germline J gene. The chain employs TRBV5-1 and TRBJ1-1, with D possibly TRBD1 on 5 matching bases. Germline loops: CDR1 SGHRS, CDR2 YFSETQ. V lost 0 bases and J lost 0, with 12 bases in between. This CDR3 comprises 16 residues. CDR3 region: CASSLGRGLMNTEAFF. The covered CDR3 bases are TGCGCCAGCAGCTTGGGGCGGGGACTCATGAACACTGAA.

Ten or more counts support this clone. The CDR3 loop reads CASSLMTARNQPQHF. The sequenced CDR3 bases are TGTGCCAGCAGCTTAATGACAGCGCGAAATCAGCCC. The chain combines TRBV7-2 with TRBJ1-5; a weak D match, TRBD1 (5 bases). Sequencing ends 3 residues short of the CDR3 end; the germline J gene provides the rest. The germline CDR1 and CDR2 sequences are SGHTA and FQGNSA. CDR3 size: 15 residues. Trimming pared 2 bases from V and 4 bases from J, leaving 12 bases between. The full variable domain, its missing parts supplied by reference TRBV7-2 and TRBJ1-5, is GAGVSQSPSNKVTEKGKDVELRCDPISGHTALYWYRQSLGQGLEFLIYFQGNSAPDKSGLPSDRFSAERTGGSVSTLTIQRTQQEDSAVYLCASSLMTARNQPQHFGDGTRLSIL.

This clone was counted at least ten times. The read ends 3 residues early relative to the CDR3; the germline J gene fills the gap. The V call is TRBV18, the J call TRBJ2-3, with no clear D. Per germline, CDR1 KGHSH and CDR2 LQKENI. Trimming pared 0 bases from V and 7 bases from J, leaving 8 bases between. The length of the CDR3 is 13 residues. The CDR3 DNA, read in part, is TGTGCCAGCTCACCACCTCACTCAAATACG. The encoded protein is CASSPPHSNT. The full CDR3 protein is CASSPPHSNTQYF. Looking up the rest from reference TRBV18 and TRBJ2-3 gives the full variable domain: NAGVMQNPRHLVRRRGQEARLRCSPMKGHSHVYWYRQLPEEGLKFMVYLQKENIIDESGMPKERFSAEFPKEGPSILRIQQVVRGDSAAYFCASSPPHSNTQYFGPGTRLTVL.

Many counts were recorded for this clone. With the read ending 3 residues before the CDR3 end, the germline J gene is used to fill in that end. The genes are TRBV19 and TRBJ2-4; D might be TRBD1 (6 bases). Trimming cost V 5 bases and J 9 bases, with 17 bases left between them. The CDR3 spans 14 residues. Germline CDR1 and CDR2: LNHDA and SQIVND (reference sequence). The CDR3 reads CASSPGAGVVIQYF. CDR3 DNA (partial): TGTGCCAGTAGTCCCGGGGCAGGGGTGGTCATT.

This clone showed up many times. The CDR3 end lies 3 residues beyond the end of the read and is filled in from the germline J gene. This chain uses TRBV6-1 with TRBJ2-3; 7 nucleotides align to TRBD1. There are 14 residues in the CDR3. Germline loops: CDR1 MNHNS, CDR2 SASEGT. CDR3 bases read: TGTGCCAGCAGTGACACTAGGGGGCAAGAGACG. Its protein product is CASSDTRGQET. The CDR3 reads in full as CASSDTRGQETQYF.

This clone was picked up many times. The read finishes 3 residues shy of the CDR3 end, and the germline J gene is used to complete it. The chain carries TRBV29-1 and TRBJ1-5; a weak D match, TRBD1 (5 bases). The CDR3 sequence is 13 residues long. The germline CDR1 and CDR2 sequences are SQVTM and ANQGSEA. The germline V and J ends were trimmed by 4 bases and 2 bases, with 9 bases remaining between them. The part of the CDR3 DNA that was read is TGCAGCGTTGCCGAGGGGCGCAATCAGCCC. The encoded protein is CSVAEGRNQP. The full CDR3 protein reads CSVAEGRNQPQHF.

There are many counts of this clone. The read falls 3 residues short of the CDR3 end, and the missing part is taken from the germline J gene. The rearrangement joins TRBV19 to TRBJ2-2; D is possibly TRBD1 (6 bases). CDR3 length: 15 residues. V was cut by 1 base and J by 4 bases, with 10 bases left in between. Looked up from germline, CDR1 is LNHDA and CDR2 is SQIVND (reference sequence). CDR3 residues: CASSIVPRGTGELFF. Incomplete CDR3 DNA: TGTGCCAGTAGTATAGTCCCCAGGGGCACCGGGGAG.

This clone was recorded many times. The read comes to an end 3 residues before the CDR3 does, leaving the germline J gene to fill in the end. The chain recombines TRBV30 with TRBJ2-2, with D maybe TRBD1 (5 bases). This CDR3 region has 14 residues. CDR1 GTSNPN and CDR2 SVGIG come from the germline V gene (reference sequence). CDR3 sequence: CAWSAGSGANVLFF. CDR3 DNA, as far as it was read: TGTGCCTGGAGTGCTGGGTCTGGGGCCAACGTG. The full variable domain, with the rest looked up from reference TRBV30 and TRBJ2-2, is SQTIHQWPATLVQPVGSPLSLECTVEGTSNPNLYWYRQAAGRGLQLLFYSVGIGQISSEVPQNLSASRPQDRQFILSSKKLLLSDSGFYLCAWSAGSGANVLFFGEGSRLTVL.

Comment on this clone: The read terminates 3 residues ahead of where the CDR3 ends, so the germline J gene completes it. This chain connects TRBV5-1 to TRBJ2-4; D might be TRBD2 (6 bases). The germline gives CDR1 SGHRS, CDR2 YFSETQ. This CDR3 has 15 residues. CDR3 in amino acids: CASSLGQGDRETQYF. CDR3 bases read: TGCGCCAGCAGCTTGGGCCAGGGCGACCGGGAGACT.

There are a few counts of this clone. The CDR3 sequence: CASSPGGGNSPLFF. The sequenced CDR3 bases are TGTGCCAGCTCACCCGGCGGCGGTAATTCACCA. The chain uses TRBV18 and TRBJ1-4, with D hard to call. The read stops 3 residues short of the end of the CDR3; the missing end is completed from the germline J gene. The CDR3 spans 14 residues. The V gene's germline CDR1 is KGHSH and CDR2 LQKENI. Full variable domain (remainder filled in from reference TRBV18 and TRBJ1-4): NAGVMQNPRHLVRRRGQEARLRCSPMKGHSHVYWYRQLPEEGLKFMVYLQKENIIDESGMPKERFSAEFPKEGPSILRIQQVVRGDSAAYFCASSPGGGNSPLFFGSGTQLSVL.